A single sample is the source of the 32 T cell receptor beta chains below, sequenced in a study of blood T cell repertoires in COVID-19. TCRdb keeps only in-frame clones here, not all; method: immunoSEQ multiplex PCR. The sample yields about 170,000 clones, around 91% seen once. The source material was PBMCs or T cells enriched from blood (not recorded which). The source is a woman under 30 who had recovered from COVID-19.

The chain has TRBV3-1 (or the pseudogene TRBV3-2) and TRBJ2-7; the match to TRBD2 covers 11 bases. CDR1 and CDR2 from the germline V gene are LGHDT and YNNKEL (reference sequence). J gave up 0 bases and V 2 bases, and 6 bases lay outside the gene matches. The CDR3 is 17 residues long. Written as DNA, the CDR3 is TGTGCCAGCAGCCAACCTACTAGCGGGAGTCTCTCCTACGAGCAGTACTTC. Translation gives CASSQPTSGSLSYEQYF.

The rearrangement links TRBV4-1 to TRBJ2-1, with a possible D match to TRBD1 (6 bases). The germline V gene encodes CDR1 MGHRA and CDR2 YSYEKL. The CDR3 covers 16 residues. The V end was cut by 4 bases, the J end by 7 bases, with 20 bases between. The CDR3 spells CASSLLGKGVTNEQFF. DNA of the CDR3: TGCGCCAGCAGCCTGCTGGGGAAGGGGGTAACAAATGAGCAGTTCTTC.

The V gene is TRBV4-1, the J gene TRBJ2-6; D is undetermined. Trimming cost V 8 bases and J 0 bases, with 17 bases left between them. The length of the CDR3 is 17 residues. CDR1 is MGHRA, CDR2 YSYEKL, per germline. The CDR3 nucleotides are TGCGCCAGCGCCCGACTCCTCGTAAGCTCTGGGGCCAACGTCCTGACTTTC. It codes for CASARLLVSSGANVLTF.

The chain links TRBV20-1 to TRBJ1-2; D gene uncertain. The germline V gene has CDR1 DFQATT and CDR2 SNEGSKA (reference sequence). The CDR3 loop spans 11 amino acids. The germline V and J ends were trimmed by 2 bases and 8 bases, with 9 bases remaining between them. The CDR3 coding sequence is TGCAGTGCTAGATCCTTGAGCGGCTACACCTTC. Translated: CSARSLSGYTF.

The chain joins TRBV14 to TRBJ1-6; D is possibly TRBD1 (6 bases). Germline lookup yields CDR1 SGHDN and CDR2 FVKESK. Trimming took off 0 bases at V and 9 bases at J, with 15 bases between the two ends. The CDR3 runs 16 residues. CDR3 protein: CASSQDRAGDGSPLHF. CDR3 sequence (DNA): TGTGCCAGCAGCCAAGATCGGGCAGGGGACGGTTCACCCCTCCACTTT.

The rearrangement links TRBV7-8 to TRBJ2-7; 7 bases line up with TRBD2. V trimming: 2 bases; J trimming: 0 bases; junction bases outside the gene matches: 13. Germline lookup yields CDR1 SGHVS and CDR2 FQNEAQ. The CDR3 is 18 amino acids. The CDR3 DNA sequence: TGTGCCAGCAGCTTATTCTATCGGGGGGTCGGGGGCTCCTACGAGCAGTACTTC. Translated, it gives CASSLFYRGVGGSYEQYF.

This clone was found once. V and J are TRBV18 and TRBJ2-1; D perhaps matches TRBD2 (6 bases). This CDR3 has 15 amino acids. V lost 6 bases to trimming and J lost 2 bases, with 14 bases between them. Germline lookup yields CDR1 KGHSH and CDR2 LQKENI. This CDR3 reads CASSPLQRAYNEQFF. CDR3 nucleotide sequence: TGTGCCAGCTCCCCGCTCCAGCGGGCCTACAATGAGCAGTTCTTC.

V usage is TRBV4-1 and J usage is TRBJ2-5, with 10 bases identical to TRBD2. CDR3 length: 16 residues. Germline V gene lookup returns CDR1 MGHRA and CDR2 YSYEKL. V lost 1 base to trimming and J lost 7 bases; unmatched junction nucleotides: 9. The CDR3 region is CASSQVPSGRAGTQYF. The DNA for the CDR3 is TGCGCCAGCAGCCAAGTCCCCAGCGGGAGGGCCGGGACCCAGTACTTC.

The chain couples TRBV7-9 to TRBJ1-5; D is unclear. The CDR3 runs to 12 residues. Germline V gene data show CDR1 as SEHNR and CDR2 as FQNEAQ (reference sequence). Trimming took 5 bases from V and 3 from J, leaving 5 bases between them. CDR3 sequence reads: CASSRVNQPQHF. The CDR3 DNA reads TGTGCCAGCAGCAGAGTCAATCAGCCCCAGCATTTT.

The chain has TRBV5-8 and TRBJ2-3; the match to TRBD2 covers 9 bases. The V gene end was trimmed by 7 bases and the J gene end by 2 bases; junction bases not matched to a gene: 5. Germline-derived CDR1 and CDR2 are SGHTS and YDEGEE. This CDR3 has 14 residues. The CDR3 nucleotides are TGTGCCAGCCACATAGCGGGAGTCACAGATACGCAGTATTTT. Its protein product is CASHIAGVTDTQYF. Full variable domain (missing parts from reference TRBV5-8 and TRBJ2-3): EAGVTQSPTHLIKTRGQQATLRCSPISGHTSVYWYQQALGLGLQFLLWYDEGEERNRGNFPPRFSGRQFPNYSSELNVNALELEDSALYLCASHIAGVTDTQYFGPGTRLTVL.

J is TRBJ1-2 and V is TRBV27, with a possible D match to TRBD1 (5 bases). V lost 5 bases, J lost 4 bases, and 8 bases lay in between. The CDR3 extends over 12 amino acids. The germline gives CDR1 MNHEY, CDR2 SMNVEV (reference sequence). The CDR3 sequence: CASSGGFYGYTF. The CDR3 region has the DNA TGTGCCAGCAGTGGGGGGTTCTATGGCTACACCTTC.

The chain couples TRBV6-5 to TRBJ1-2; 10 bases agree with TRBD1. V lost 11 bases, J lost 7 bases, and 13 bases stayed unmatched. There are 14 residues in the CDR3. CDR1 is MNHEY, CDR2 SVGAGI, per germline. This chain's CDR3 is CAASLRGQGFGYTF. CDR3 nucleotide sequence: TGTGCCGCCAGCCTAAGGGGACAGGGGTTTGGCTACACCTTC.

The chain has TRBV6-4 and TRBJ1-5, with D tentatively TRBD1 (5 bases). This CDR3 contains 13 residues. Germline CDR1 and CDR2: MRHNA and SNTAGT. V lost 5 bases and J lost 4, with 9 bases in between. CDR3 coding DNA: TGTGCCAGCAGTCCAGACAGTAATCAGCCCCAGCATTTT. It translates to CASSPDSNQPQHF.

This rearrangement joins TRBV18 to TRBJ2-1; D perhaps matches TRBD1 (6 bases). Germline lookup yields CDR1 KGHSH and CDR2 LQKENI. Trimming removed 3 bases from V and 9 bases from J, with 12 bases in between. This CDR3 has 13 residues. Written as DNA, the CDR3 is TGTGCCAGCTCACCTGACAGGCTGGGTGAGCAGTTCTTC. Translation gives CASSPDRLGEQFF.

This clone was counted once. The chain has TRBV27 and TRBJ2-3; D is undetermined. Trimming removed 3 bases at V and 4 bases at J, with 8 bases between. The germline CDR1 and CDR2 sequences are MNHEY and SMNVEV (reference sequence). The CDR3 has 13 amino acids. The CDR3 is CASSFIEADTQYF. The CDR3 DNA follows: TGTGCCAGCAGTTTCATCGAGGCAGATACGCAGTATTTT.

The CDR3 sequence: CASSLTLLTEAFF. In DNA, the CDR3 is TGTGCCAGCAGCTTAACTCTGTTAACTGAAGCTTTCTTT. The chain has TRBV7-3 and TRBJ1-1, with D uncertain. V was clipped by 0 bases and J by 5 bases, with 7 bases between them. Germline CDR1 and CDR2: SGHTA and FQGTGA. The CDR3 sequence is 13 residues long.

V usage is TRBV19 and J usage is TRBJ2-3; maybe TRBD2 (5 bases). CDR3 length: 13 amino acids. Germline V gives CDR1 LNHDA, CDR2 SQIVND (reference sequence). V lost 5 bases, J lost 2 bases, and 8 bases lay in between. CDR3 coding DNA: TGTGCCAGTAGTCCGGGAAACACAGATACGCAGTATTTT. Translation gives CASSPGNTDTQYF.

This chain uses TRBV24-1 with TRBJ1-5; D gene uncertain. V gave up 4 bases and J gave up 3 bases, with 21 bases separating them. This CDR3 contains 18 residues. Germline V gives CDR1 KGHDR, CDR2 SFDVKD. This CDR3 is CATSDPEIPPLPNQPQHF. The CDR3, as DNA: TGTGCCACCAGTGACCCCGAGATTCCACCCTTGCCCAATCAGCCCCAGCATTTT.

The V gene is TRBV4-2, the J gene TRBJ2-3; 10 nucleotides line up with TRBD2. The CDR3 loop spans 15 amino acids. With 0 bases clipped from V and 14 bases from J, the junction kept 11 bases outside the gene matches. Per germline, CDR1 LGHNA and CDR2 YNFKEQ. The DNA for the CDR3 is TGTGCCAGCAGCCAAGATCGTTTAGCGGGAGGTCGGCGGTATTTT. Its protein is CASSQDRLAGGRRYF.

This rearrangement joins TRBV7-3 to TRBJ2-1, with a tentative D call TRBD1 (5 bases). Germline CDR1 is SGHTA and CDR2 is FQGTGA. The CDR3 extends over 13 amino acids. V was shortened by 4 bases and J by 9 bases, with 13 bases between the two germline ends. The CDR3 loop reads CASSYTGLSEQFF. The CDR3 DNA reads TGTGCCAGCAGCTATACAGGTTTGTCTGAGCAGTTCTTC.

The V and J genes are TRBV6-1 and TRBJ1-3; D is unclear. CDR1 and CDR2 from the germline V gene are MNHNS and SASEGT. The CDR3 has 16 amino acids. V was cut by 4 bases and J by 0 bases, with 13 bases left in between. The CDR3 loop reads CASSVEDSYSGNTIYF. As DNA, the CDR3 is TGTGCCAGCAGTGTTGAGGACTCTTACTCTGGAAACACCATATATTTT.

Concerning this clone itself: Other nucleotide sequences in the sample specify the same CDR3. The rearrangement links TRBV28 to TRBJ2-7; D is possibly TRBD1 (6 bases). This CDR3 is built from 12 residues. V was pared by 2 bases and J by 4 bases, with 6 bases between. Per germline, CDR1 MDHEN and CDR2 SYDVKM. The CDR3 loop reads CASSLTGYEQYF. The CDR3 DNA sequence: TGTGCCAGCAGTTTAACAGGGTACGAGCAGTACTTC.

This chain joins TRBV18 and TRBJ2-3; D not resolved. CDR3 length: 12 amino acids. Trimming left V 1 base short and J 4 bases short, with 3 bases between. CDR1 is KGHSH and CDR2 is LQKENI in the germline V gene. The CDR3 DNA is TGTGCCAGCTCACCACGAGCAGATACGCAGTATTTT. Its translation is CASSPRADTQYF.

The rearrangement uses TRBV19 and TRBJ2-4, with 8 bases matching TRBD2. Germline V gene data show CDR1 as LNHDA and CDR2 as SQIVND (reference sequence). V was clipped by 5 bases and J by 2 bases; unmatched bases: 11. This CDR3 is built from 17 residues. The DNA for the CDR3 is TGTGCCAGTAGTCCCCAAACTAGCGGACTTACCAAAAACATTCAGTACTTC. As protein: CASSPQTSGLTKNIQYF.

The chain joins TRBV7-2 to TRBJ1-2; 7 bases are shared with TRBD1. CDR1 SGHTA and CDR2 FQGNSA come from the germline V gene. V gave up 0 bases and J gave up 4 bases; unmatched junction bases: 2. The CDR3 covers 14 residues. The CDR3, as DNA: TGTGCCAGCAGCTTAGCAGGGGGCAGCTATGGCTACACCTTC. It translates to CASSLAGGSYGYTF.

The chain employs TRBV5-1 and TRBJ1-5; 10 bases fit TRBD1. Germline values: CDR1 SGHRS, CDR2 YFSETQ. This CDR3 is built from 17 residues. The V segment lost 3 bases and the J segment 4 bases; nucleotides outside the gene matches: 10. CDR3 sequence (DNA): TGCGCCAGCAGCTCCGGAACCGGGACAGGGGCTAATCAGCCCCAGCATTTT. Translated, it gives CASSSGTGTGANQPQHF.

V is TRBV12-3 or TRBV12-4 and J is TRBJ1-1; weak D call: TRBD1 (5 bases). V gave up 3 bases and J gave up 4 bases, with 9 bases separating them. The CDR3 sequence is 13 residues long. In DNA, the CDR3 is TGTGCCAGCAGTTTGGGGGGTTTCACTGAAGCTTTCTTT. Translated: CASSLGGFTEAFF.

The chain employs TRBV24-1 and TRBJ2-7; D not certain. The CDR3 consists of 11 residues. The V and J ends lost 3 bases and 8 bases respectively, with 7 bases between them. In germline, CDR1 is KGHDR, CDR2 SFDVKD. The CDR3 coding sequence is TGTGCCACCAGTGATCTGGCCAAGCAGTACTTC. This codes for CATSDLAKQYF.

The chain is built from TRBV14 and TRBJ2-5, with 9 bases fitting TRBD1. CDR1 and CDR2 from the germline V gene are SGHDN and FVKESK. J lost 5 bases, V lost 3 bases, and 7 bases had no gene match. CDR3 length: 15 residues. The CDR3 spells CASSQIDRGYETQYF. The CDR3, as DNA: TGTGCCAGCAGCCAGATCGACAGGGGGTATGAGACCCAGTACTTC.

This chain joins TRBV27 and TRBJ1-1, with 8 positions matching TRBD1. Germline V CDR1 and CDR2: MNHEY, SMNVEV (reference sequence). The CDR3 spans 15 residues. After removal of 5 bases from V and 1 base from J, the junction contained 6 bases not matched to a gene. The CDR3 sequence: CASSPLTGANTEAFF. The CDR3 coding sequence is TGTGCCAGCAGTCCCCTGACAGGGGCGAACACTGAAGCTTTCTTT.

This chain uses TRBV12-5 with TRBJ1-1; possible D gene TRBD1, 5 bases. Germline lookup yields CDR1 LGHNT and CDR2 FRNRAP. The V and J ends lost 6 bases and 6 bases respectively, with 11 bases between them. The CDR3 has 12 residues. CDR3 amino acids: CASGGEGSEAFF. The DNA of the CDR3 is TGTGCTAGTGGCGGGGAGGGGTCTGAAGCTTTCTTT.

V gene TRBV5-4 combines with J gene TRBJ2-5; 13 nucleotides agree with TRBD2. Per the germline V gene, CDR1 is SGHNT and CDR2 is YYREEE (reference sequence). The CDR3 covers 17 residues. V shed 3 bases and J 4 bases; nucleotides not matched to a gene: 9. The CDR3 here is CASSSRGTSGIGETQYF. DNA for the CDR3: TGTGCCAGCAGCTCCAGGGGGACTAGCGGGATTGGAGAGACCCAGTACTTC.